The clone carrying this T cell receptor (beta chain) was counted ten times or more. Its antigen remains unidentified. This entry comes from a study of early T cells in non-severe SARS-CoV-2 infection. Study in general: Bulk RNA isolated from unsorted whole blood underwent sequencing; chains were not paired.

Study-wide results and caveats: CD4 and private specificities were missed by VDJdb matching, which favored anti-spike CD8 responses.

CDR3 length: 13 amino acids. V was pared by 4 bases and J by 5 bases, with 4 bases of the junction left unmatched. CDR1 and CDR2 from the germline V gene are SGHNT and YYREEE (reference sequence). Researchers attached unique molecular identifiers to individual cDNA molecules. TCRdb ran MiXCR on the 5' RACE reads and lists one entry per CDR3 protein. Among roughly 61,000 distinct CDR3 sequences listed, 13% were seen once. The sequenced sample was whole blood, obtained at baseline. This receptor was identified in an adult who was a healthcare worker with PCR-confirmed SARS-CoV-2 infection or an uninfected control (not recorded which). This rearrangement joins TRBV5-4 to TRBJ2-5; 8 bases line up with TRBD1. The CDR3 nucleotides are TGTGCCAGCAGCACCGACAGGGGTGAGACCCAGTACTTC. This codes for CASSTDRGETQYF.